The 5 T cell receptor beta chains listed next were all sequenced from one sample in a study of early T cells in non-severe SARS-CoV-2 infection. TCRdb called the 5' RACE reads again in MiXCR, with one record for every CDR3 protein. The profile covers more than 20,000 distinct CDR3 sequences, with around 4.5% appearing a single time and about a fifth taken by the ten largest. Material for sequencing was whole blood. The origin of the receptors is an adult who was a healthcare worker with PCR-confirmed SARS-CoV-2 infection or an uninfected control (not recorded which).

This clonotype has at least ten counts. The chain has TRBV7-3 and TRBJ2-7; D is unclear. Germline CDR1 reads SGHTA; CDR2 reads FQGTGA. V lost 5 bases, J lost 3 bases, and 11 bases lay in between. The CDR3 covers 13 residues. The CDR3 bases are TGTGCCAGCAGCCGAGGTGAGGTCTACGAGCAGTACTTC. This codes for CASSRGEVYEQYF.

This clonotype was seen once. A much larger clone lies one base from this, so it may be a read error. Without the conserved terminal phenylalanine or tryptophan, this CDR3 likely stems from a read error. The CDR3 region has the DNA TGTGCCAGCAGCCCCGGGCAGGGCCCCTACGAGCAGTACATC. Amino acids: CASSPGQGPYEQYI. The rearrangement joins TRBV3-1 to TRBJ2-7; D is possibly TRBD1 (5 bases). The germline CDR1 and CDR2 sequences are LGHDT and YNNKEL (reference sequence). This CDR3 region has 14 residues. Trimming took 4 bases from V and 2 from J, leaving 12 bases between them.

This clonotype has more than one count but fewer than ten. The gene calls are TRBV6-2 or TRBV6-3 and TRBJ1-6; D is uncertain. CDR1 is MNHEY and CDR2 is SVGEGT in the germline V gene. V was shortened by 2 bases and J by 2 bases, with 13 bases between the two germline ends. This CDR3 has 17 amino acids. Written as DNA, the CDR3 is TGTGCCAGCAGTTACCAGGACCCTACGGCCTATAATTCACCCCTCCACTTT. Amino acid sequence: CASSYQDPTAYNSPLHF.

The V call is TRBV14, the J call TRBJ1-1; TRBD1 might be the D (6 bases). Germline CDR1 reads SGHDN; CDR2 reads FVKESK. The length of the CDR3 is 15 residues. The V gene lost 1 base and the J gene lost 4 bases, with 13 bases spanning the gap. Here the CDR3 reads CASSQVRAQGTEAFF. The CDR3 DNA reads as TGTGCCAGCAGCCAAGTACGGGCACAGGGCACTGAAGCTTTCTTT. Full variable domain (outside the CDR3, taken from reference TRBV14 and TRBJ1-1): EAGVTQFPSHSVIEKGQTVTLRCDPISGHDNLYWYRRVMGKEIKFLLHFVKESKQDESGMPNNRFLAERTGGTYSTLKVQPAELEDSGVYFCASSQVRAQGTEAFFGQGTRLTVV.

This clonotype was detected many times. The chain couples TRBV11-2 to TRBJ1-4, with 8 bases lining up with TRBD1. This CDR3 contains 14 residues. Germline V gives CDR1 SGHAT, CDR2 FQNNGV. V lost 4 bases, J lost 7 bases, and 5 bases stayed unmatched. CDR3 loop: CASSSTGQGEKLFF. The DNA of the CDR3 is TGTGCCAGCAGCTCGACAGGACAGGGTGAAAAACTGTTTTTT.